The 31 T cell receptor beta chains given below trace back to one sample, sequenced in a study of OX40 agonist ivuxolimab in advanced cancers. Data came from immunoSEQ multiplex PCR; TCRdb stores just in-frame clones and leaves some out. Of roughly 13,000 clones listed, just under 90% are singletons. The sample consisted of CD4+ or CD8+ T cells sorted from blood, taken in a trial of the OX40 agonist ivuxolimab. Receptors originate from an adult with an advanced solid tumor such as melanoma, head and neck, liver or kidney cancer.

The chain is built from TRBV6-1 and TRBJ2-5; D may be TRBD2 (5 bases). This CDR3 is 14 amino acids long. Germline CDR1 and CDR2: MNHNS and SASEGT. Trimming removed 5 bases from V and 4 bases from J, with 14 bases in between. In DNA, the CDR3 is TGTGCCAGCAGTACCGGGATTTCCGGAGAGACCCAGTACTTC. Translated: CASSTGISGETQYF.

The rearrangement links TRBV27 to TRBJ2-7; TRBD2 is a possible D gene (6 bases). Germline CDR1 is MNHEY and CDR2 is SMNVEV (reference sequence). The CDR3 totals 15 residues. V lost 9 bases to trimming and J lost 3 bases, with 21 bases between them. As DNA, the CDR3 is TGTGCCAGAAAGTTGATGGTGGGGGAGGACTACGAGCAGTACTTC. Amino acid sequence: CARKLMVGEDYEQYF.

The CDR3 here is CASSENSQETQYF. The CDR3 coding sequence is TGTGCCAGCAGTGAAAACAGTCAAGAGACCCAGTACTTC. V usage is TRBV6-1 and J usage is TRBJ2-5; no reliable D call. The germline V and J ends were trimmed by 2 bases and 2 bases, with 6 bases remaining between them. This CDR3 spans 13 amino acids. The germline V gene encodes CDR1 MNHNS and CDR2 SASEGT.

The rearrangement uses TRBV11-2 and TRBJ2-2; D is unclear. V gave up 0 bases and J gave up 4 bases, with 9 bases separating them. This CDR3 comprises 15 residues. Germline V CDR1 and CDR2: SGHAT, FQNNGV. The CDR3, as DNA: TGTGCCAGCAGCTTAGATCTGGCTACCACCGGGGAGCTGTTTTTT. Protein: CASSLDLATTGELFF.

This clone was counted between two and nine times. The chain has TRBV19 and TRBJ1-2; TRBD1 matches 11 bases. J gave up 4 bases and V 2 bases, and 3 bases lay outside the gene matches. Germline-derived CDR1 and CDR2 are LNHDA and SQIVND (reference sequence). The length of the CDR3 is 15 residues. The CDR3 sequence is CASSITGTGGYGYTF. For the CDR3, the DNA is TGTGCCAGTAGTATAACCGGGACAGGGGGCTATGGCTACACCTTC.

This chain uses TRBV15 with TRBJ1-1; D unresolved. Germline values: CDR1 LNHNV, CDR2 YYDKDF (reference sequence). Trimming left V 5 bases short and J 7 bases short, with 17 bases between. The CDR3 length is 14 residues. CDR3 protein: CATSPPSRPGEAFF. The CDR3 nucleotides are TGTGCCACCAGCCCTCCATCAAGGCCGGGTGAAGCTTTCTTT.

This chain uses TRBV19 with TRBJ2-2, with D possibly TRBD1 on 5 matching bases. Germline V CDR1 and CDR2: LNHDA, SQIVND (reference sequence). The CDR3 is 14 residues long. The germline V and J ends were trimmed by 0 bases and 4 bases, with 6 bases remaining between them. CDR3 in amino acids: CASSIDRATGELFF. The DNA for the CDR3 is TGTGCCAGTAGTATAGACAGGGCCACCGGGGAGCTGTTTTTT.

The chain links TRBV6-6 to TRBJ2-1, with D uncertain. Germline-derived CDR1 and CDR2 are MNHNY and SVGAGI (reference sequence). This CDR3 contains 12 residues. V lost 5 bases and J 5 bases, leaving 7 bases between the germline ends. Here the CDR3 DNA reads TGTGCCAGCAGTCAAACCAACAATGAGCAGTTCTTC. Translation gives CASSQTNNEQFF.

V and J are TRBV4-2 and TRBJ2-3; TRBD2 matches at 12 bases. CDR3 length equals 16 residues. V was clipped by 8 bases and J by 0 bases; unmatched bases: 6. Germline CDR1 and CDR2: LGHNA and YNFKEQ. CDR3 sequence: CASSLAGGRSTDTQYF. CDR3 coding DNA: TGTGCCAGCTCCCTAGCGGGGGGGCGGAGCACAGATACGCAGTATTTT.

This clone was counted only a few times. The chain employs TRBV6-6 and TRBJ1-5, with a weak D call TRBD1 (6 bases). From germline, CDR1 is MNHNY and CDR2 SVGAGI (reference sequence). The CDR3 is 13 residues long. V lost 8 bases and J lost 7, with 15 bases in between. The CDR3 sequence is CASVRGAGQPQHF. For the CDR3, the DNA is TGTGCCAGCGTCCGGGGGGCCGGACAGCCCCAGCATTTT.

This chain uses TRBV5-1 with TRBJ2-4; 7 bases are shared with TRBD1. V was pared by 3 bases and J by 5 bases, with 5 bases of the junction left unmatched. Germline CDR1 reads SGHRS; CDR2 reads YFSETQ. This CDR3 spans 14 amino acids. Here the CDR3 reads CASSYSGTENIQYF. The CDR3 DNA is TGCGCCAGCAGCTACTCCGGGACAGAAAACATTCAGTACTTC.

This chain connects TRBV10-3 to TRBJ2-3; D possibly corresponds to TRBD1 (6 bases). Germline V lookup: CDR1 ENHRY, CDR2 SYGVKD. This CDR3 contains 14 residues. Trimming left V 6 bases short and J 2 bases short, with 12 bases between. The CDR3: CAIREMGATDTQYF. The CDR3, as DNA: TGTGCCATCAGGGAGATGGGGGCCACAGATACGCAGTATTTT.

The chain links TRBV6-9 to TRBJ2-7; no firm D call. The CDR3 sequence is 13 residues long. CDR1 is MNHGY and CDR2 is SVAAGI in the germline V gene. The germline V and J ends were trimmed by 4 bases and 3 bases, with 10 bases remaining between them. DNA for the CDR3: TGTGCCAGCAGTTCAGGACCGATCTACGAGCAGTACTTC. This encodes CASSSGPIYEQYF.

The rearrangement joins TRBV2 to TRBJ2-2, with TRBD1 matching over 11 bases. Looked up from germline, CDR1 is SNHLY and CDR2 is FYNNEI. After removal of 6 bases from V and 0 bases from J, the junction contained 9 bases not matched to a gene. The CDR3 totals 18 residues. The CDR3 region has the DNA TGTGCCAGCAGGGGACAGGGGGGATACTTAACGAACACCGGGGAGCTGTTTTTT. This sequence encodes CASRGQGGYLTNTGELFF. The full variable domain, with the rest looked up from reference TRBV2 and TRBJ2-2, is EPEVTQTPSHQVTQMGQEVILRCVPISNHLYFYWYRQILGQKVEFLVSFYNNEISEKSEIFDDQFSVERPDGSNFTLKIRSTKLEDSAMYFCASRGQGGYLTNTGELFFGEGSRLTVL.

The chain is built from TRBV5-6 and TRBJ1-2, with TRBD1 as a possible D gene (5 bases). The V end lost 0 bases, the J end lost 0 bases, and 12 bases lay between the germline ends. From germline, CDR1 is SGHDT and CDR2 YYEEEE. The CDR3 totals 16 residues. CDR3 sequence (DNA): TGTGCCAGCAGCTTGGGGGGGACGGCTACTAACTATGGCTACACCTTC. Translating it yields CASSLGGTATNYGYTF.

The gene calls are TRBV5-5 and TRBJ2-5; TRBD1 aligns across 10 bases. The V segment lost 10 bases and the J segment 2 bases; nucleotides outside the gene matches: 11. The CDR3 extends over 15 amino acids. Per the germline V gene, CDR1 is SGHKS and CDR2 is YYEKEE (reference sequence). The CDR3 sequence is CAAVERDRGQETQYF. CDR3 DNA: TGTGCCGCCGTAGAAAGGGACAGGGGTCAAGAGACCCAGTACTTC.

The chain is built from TRBV5-4 and TRBJ2-7, with TRBD2 as a possible D gene (7 bases). CDR1 SGHNT and CDR2 YYREEE come from the germline V gene (reference sequence). The V end lost 4 bases, the J end lost 3 bases, and 17 bases lay between the germline ends. This CDR3 contains 15 residues. In DNA form, the CDR3 reads TGTGCCAGCAGCCTGATCGGGGGAGGGGGCTACGAGCAGTACTTC. Protein sequence: CASSLIGGGGYEQYF.

The J gene is TRBJ1-4, the V gene TRBV6-5; D not certain. The CDR3 totals 13 residues. From germline, CDR1 is MNHEY and CDR2 SVGAGI. V lost 0 bases and J lost 8, with 7 bases in between. The CDR3 nucleotides read TGTGCCAGCAGTTACTCAGGCAGGGAAAAACTGTTTTTT. Translating it yields CASSYSGREKLFF.

This rearrangement joins TRBV5-4 to TRBJ1-2; TRBD1 might be the D (5 bases). Trimming took off 5 bases at V and 5 bases at J, with 16 bases between the two ends. The length of the CDR3 is 14 residues. Germline CDR1 reads SGHNT; CDR2 reads YYREEE (reference sequence). The CDR3 protein is CASRSDSSSYGYTF. The CDR3 DNA reads as TGTGCCAGCAGATCCGACAGTAGCTCTTATGGCTACACCTTC. Variable domain in full (rest from reference TRBV5-4 and TRBJ1-2): ETGVTQSPTHLIKTRGQQVTLRCSSQSGHNTVSWYQQALGQGPQFIFQYYREEENGRGNFPPRFSGLQFPNYSSELNVNALELDDSALYLCASRSDSSSYGYTFGSGTRLTVV.

The V gene is TRBV20-1, the J gene TRBJ2-5, with D unresolved. V lost 2 bases and J 5 bases, leaving 6 bases between the germline ends. The CDR3 is 11 residues long. Germline V lookup: CDR1 DFQATT, CDR2 SNEGSKA (reference sequence). The CDR3 DNA reads as TGCAGTGCTAGAAATTTGGAGACCCAGTACTTC. Translated: CSARNLETQYF.

The chain carries TRBV19 and TRBJ2-6; D is undetermined. Germline V gene data show CDR1 as LNHDA and CDR2 as SQIVND (reference sequence). V lost 3 bases and J 7 bases, leaving 13 bases between the germline ends. CDR3 length: 15 residues. Here the CDR3 reads CASSIGGSDANVLTF. The CDR3 region has the DNA TGTGCCAGTAGTATTGGTGGGTCGGATGCCAACGTCCTGACTTTC.

The V gene is TRBV4-2, the J gene TRBJ1-1; tentatively, D is TRBD1 (5 bases). This CDR3 contains 14 residues. Germline V gives CDR1 LGHNA, CDR2 YNFKEQ. The ends were cut back, 1 base at V and 8 bases at J, with 14 bases in the middle. The CDR3 bases are TGTGCCAGCAGCCAAGGTTCGGGGCTCTTAGAAGCTTTCTTT. Translation: CASSQGSGLLEAFF.

The J gene is TRBJ2-3, the V gene TRBV18; D tentatively fits TRBD1 or TRBD2 (6 bases each). The CDR3 has 13 amino acids. Germline loops: CDR1 KGHSH, CDR2 LQKENI. Trimming cost V 7 bases and J 5 bases, with 13 bases left between them. DNA of the CDR3: TGTGCCAGCTGCCCGGGGGCAGAAGATACGCAGTATTTT. Protein sequence: CASCPGAEDTQYF.

The chain combines TRBV23-1 with TRBJ2-5; TRBD1 matches at 7 bases. TRBV23-1 is an ORF, and what it does is uncertain. CDR3 length: 22 residues. The ends lost 2 bases at V and 4 bases at J; junction bases unmatched: 28. The DNA of the CDR3 is TGCGCCAGCAGTCAAACTGGAACTGCACTGGGACAGTCGGCGCAGAAACCAGAGACCCAGTACTTC. This encodes CASSQTGTALGQSAQKPETQYF.

The genes are TRBV9 and TRBJ1-2; 8 nucleotides match TRBD1. The germline V gene has CDR1 SGDLS and CDR2 YYNGEE. The CDR3 spans 15 residues. After removal of 3 bases from V and 2 bases from J, the junction contained 6 bases not matched to a gene. The DNA for the CDR3 is TGTGCCAGCAGCGGTTTGGACAGGGTAAACTATGGCTACACCTTC. It encodes CASSGLDRVNYGYTF.

This clone was observed once. The genes are TRBV5-1 and TRBJ2-7, with D hard to call. CDR3 size: 16 residues. V dropped 0 bases and J dropped 6 bases, with 19 bases sitting between them. Looked up from germline, CDR1 is SGHRS and CDR2 is YFSETQ. DNA for the CDR3: TGCGCCAGCAGCTTGGTAGGCACCGGTCGTACCTCCGAGCAGTACTTC. It is translated as CASSLVGTGRTSEQYF.

The CDR3 here is CASSAGEGDTQYF. In nucleotides, the CDR3 is TGTGCCAGCTCCGCCGGGGAGGGAGATACGCAGTATTTT. The rearrangement links TRBV6-4 to TRBJ2-3; TRBD2 matches at 7 bases. V gave up 8 bases and J gave up 5 bases; unmatched junction bases: 7. The CDR3 length is 13 residues. Germline V lookup: CDR1 MRHNA, CDR2 SNTAGT.

This sequence joins TRBV19 and TRBJ1-1, with 8 bases identical to TRBD1. J gave up 13 bases and V 8 bases, and 15 bases lay outside the gene matches. The CDR3 contains 13 residues. Germline assignment: CDR1 LNHDA and CDR2 SQIVND (reference sequence). The CDR3 DNA reads as TGTGCCAGTCATCCGACAGGGGCTCAAGGGGTTTTCTTT. It translates to CASHPTGAQGVFF.

The chain combines TRBV4-1 with TRBJ2-1; D is perhaps TRBD1 (5 bases). Trimming stripped 2 bases from V and 10 bases from J, with 9 bases between. The CDR3 runs to 12 residues. In germline, CDR1 is MGHRA, CDR2 YSYEKL. The CDR3 region has the DNA TGCGCCAGCAGCCAACCTCGGACAGAGCAGTTCTTC. This sequence encodes CASSQPRTEQFF.

The chain links TRBV29-1 to TRBJ2-2, with D possibly TRBD1 on 6 matching bases. Germline V gene sequence: CDR1 SQVTM, CDR2 ANQGSEA. The CDR3 has 15 residues. Trimming left V 7 bases short and J 1 base short, with 16 bases between. CDR3 in amino acids: CSAIGGTQNTGELFF. The CDR3 nucleotides read TGCAGCGCCATCGGTGGGACACAGAACACCGGGGAGCTGTTTTTT.

This clone has a single count. The chain recombines TRBV4-2 with TRBJ2-5; D possibly corresponds to TRBD2 (7 bases). Per the germline V gene, CDR1 is LGHNA and CDR2 is YNFKEQ. V was pared by 0 bases and J by 5 bases, with 16 bases between. CDR3 size: 16 residues. CDR3 sequence (DNA): TGTGCCAGCAGCCAAGATGGCGGGGGCAGGTATGAGACCCAGTACTTC. Translating it yields CASSQDGGGRYETQYF.